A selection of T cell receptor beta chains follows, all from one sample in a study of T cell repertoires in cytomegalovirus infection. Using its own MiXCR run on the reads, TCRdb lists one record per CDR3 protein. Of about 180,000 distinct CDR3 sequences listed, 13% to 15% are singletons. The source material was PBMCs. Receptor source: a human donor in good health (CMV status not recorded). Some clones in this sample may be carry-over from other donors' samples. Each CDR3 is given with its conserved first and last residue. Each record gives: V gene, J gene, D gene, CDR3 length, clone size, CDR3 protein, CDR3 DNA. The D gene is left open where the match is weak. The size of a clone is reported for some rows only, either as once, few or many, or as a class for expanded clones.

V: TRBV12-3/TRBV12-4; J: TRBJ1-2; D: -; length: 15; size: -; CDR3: CASSLTQGLSYGYTF; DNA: TGTGCCAGCAGTTTAACCCAGGGGCTAAGCTATGGCTACACCTTC
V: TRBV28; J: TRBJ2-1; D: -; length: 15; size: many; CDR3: CASSFLGTWGDEQFF; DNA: TGTGCCAGCAGTTTCCTTGGGACTTGGGGGGATGAGCAGTTCTTC
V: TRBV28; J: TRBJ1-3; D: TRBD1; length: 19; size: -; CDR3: CASSYQGARGFGSGNTIYF; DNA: TGTGCCAGCAGTTACCAGGGGGCGCGAGGGTTTGGCTCTGGAAACACCATATATTTT
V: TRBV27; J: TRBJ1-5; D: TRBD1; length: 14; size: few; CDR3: CASSLDRGAQPQHF; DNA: TGTGCCAGCAGTTTAGACAGGGGTGCTCAGCCCCAGCATTTT
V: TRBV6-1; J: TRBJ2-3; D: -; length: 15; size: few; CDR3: CASRQSAVSTDTQYF; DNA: TGTGCCAGCAGACAGTCGGCCGTTAGCACAGATACGCAGTATTTT
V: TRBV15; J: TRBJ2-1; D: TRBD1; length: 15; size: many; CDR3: CATRTGWSSYNEQFF; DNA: TGTGCCACCCGGACAGGGTGGAGCTCCTACAATGAGCAGTTCTTC
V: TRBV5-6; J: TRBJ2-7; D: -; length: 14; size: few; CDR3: CASSLGVSTYEQYF; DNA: TGTGCCAGCAGCTTAGGCGTCAGCACCTACGAGCAGTACTTC
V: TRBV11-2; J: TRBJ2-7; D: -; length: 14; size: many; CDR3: CASSPNRNSYEQYF; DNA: TGTGCCAGCAGCCCTAATAGGAACTCCTACGAGCAGTACTTC
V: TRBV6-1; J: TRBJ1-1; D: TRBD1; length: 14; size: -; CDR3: CASRGQAMNTEAFF; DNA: TGTGCCAGCCGGGGACAGGCTATGAACACTGAAGCTTTCTTT
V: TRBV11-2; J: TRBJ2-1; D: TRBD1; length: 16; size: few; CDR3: CASSLNPDRAGTEQFF; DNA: TGTGCCAGCAGCTTAAACCCCGACAGGGCCGGGACAGAGCAGTTCTTC
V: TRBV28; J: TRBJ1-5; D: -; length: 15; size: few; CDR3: CASSFLQGGGQPQHF; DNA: TGTGCCAGCAGTTTCTTACAGGGAGGGGGTCAGCCCCAGCATTTT
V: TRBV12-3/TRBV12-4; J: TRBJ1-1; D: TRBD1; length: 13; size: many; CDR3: CASSWTGGTEAFF; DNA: TGTGCCAGCAGTTGGACAGGGGGCACTGAAGCTTTCTTT
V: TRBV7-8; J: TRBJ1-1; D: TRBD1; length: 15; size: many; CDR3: CASSLRDSGNTEAFF; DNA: TGTGCCAGCAGCCTCCGGGACAGCGGGAACACTGAAGCTTTCTTT
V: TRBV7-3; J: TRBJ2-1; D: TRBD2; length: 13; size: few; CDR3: CASSRDYSNEQFF; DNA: TGTGCCAGCAGCCGGGACTACTCCAATGAGCAGTTCTTC
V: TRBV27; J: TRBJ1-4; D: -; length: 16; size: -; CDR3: CASSFDPPGTNEKLFF; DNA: TGTGCCAGCAGTTTTGATCCCCCGGGGACTAATGAAAAACTGTTTTTT
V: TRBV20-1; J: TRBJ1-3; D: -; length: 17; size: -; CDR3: CSARDRNYWSSGNTIYF; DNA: TGCAGTGCTAGAGATCGTAACTACTGGTCCTCTGGAAACACCATATATTTT
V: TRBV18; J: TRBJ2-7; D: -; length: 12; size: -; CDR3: CASSPPSREQYF; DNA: TGTGCCAGCTCACCACCGTCAAGAGAGCAGTACTTC
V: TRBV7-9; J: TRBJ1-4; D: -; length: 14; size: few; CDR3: CASHDGPTNEKLFF; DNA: TGTGCCAGCCACGATGGCCCCACTAATGAAAAACTGTTTTTT
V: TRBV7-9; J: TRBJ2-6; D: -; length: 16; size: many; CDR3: CASSLVSLSGANVLTF; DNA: TGTGCCAGCAGCTTAGTTTCCCTCTCTGGGGCCAACGTCCTGACTTTC
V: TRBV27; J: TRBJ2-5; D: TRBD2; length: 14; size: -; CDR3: CASSLSSSGGTQYF; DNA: TGTGCCAGCAGTTTATCCTCGTCGGGGGGGACCCAGTACTTC
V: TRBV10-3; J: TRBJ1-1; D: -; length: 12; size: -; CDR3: CAISVPGAEAFF; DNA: TGTGCCATCAGTGTCCCAGGGGCTGAAGCTTTCTTT
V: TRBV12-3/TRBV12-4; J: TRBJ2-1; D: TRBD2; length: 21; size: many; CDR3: CASSQPINGLAGGSSYNEQFF; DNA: TGTGCCAGCAGTCAACCGATCAATGGACTAGCGGGGGGGAGCTCCTACAATGAGCAGTTCTTC
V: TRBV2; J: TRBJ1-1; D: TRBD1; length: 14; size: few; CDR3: CASEPWTGSTEAFF; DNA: TGTGCCAGCGAACCTTGGACAGGGAGCACTGAAGCTTTCTTT
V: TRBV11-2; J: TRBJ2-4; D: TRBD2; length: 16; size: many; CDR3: CASSLQAGDSKNIQYF; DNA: TGTGCCAGCAGCCTCCAAGCGGGAGATTCCAAAAACATTCAGTACTTC
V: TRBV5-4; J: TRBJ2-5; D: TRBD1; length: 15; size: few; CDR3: CASSLDRGLGETQYF; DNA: TGTGCCAGCAGCTTGGACAGGGGGCTTGGAGAGACCCAGTACTTC
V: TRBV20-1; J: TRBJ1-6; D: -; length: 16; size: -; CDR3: CSARDFKGPYNSPLHF; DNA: TGCAGTGCTAGGGACTTCAAGGGGCCCTATAATTCACCCCTCCACTTT
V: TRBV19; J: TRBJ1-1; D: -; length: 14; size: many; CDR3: CASSAFTASTEAFF; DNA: TGTGCCAGTAGTGCTTTTACAGCATCCACTGAAGCTTTCTTT
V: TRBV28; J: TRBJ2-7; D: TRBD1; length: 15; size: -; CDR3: CASSTTGGLTYEQYF; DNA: TGTGCCAGCAGCACTACAGGGGGGCTGACCTACGAGCAGTACTTC
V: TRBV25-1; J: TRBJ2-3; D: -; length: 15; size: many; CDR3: CASSESAGRTDTQYF; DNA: TGTGCCAGCAGTGAATCCGCGGGGCGCACAGATACGCAGTATTTT
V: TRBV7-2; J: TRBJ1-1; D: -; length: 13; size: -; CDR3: CASSLVGIAEAFF; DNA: TGTGCCAGCAGCTTAGTGGGAATCGCTGAAGCTTTCTTT
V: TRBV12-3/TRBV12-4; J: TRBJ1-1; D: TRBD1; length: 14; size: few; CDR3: CASSFGTADTEAFF; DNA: TGTGCCAGCAGTTTCGGGACAGCGGACACTGAAGCTTTCTTT
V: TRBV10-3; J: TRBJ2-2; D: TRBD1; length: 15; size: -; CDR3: CAISRQGADAGELFF; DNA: TGTGCCATCAGCAGACAGGGGGCAGACGCCGGGGAGCTGTTTTTT
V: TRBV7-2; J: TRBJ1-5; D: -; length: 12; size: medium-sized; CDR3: CASSLAFQPQHF; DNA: TGTGCCAGCAGCTTAGCGTTTCAGCCCCAGCATTTT
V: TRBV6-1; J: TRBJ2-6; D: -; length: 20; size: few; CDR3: CASSFRRRTALSSGANVLTF; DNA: TGTGCCAGCAGTTTCCGCCGAAGGACAGCACTCAGCTCTGGGGCCAACGTCCTGACTTTC
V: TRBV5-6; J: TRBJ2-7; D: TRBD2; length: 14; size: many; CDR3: CASSALAGTYEQYF; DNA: TGTGCCAGCAGCGCACTAGCGGGGACCTACGAGCAGTACTTC
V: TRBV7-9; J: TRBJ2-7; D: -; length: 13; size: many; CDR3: CASQGGPSYEQYF; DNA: TGTGCCAGCCAGGGAGGCCCCTCCTACGAGCAGTACTTC
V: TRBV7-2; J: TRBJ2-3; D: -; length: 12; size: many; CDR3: CASSPGPDTQYF; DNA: TGTGCCAGCAGCCCCGGCCCAGATACGCAGTATTTT
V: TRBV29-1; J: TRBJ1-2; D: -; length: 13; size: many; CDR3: CSVEVESPYGYTF; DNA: TGCAGCGTTGAGGTGGAGTCCCCCTATGGCTACACCTTC
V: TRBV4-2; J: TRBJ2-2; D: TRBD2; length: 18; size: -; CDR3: CASSAFGLAGTNTGELFF; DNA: TGTGCCAGCAGCGCCTTTGGACTAGCGGGCACTAACACCGGGGAGCTGTTTTTT
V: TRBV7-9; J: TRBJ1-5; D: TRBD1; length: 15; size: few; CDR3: CASSRTGEGNQPQHF; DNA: TGTGCCAGCAGCAGGACAGGGGAAGGCAATCAGCCCCAGCATTTT
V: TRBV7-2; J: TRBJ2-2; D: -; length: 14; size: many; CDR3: CASSKDFYTGELFF; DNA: TGTGCCAGCAGCAAGGACTTTTACACCGGGGAGCTGTTTTTT